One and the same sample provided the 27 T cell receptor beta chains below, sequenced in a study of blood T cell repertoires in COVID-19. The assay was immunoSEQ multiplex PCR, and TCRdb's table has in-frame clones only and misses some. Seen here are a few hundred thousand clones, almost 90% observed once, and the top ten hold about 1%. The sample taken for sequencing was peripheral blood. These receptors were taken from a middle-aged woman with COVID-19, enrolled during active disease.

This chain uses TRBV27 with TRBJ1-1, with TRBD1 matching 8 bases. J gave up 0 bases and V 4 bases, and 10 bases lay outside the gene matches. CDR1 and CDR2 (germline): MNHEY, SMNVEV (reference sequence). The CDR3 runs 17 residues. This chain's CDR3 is CASSSRKGQGLNTEAFF. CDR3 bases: TGTGCCAGCAGTTCCCGTAAAGGACAGGGACTGAACACTGAAGCTTTCTTT.

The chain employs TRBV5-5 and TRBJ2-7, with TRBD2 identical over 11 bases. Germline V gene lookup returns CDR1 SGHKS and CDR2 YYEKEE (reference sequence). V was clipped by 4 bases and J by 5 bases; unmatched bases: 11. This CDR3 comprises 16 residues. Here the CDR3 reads CASSRPLAGGVDEQYF. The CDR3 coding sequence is TGTGCCAGCAGCCGACCCCTAGCGGGGGGCGTCGACGAGCAGTACTTC.

The CDR3 DNA reads as TGTGCCAGCAGCGCGGCCCCACTCGGGGGCTACACCTTC. Protein sequence: CASSAAPLGGYTF. The chain couples TRBV5-5 to TRBJ1-2, with no clear D. This CDR3 has 13 amino acids. The V end was cut by 4 bases, the J end by 8 bases, with 15 bases between. Germline V gives CDR1 SGHKS, CDR2 YYEKEE (reference sequence).

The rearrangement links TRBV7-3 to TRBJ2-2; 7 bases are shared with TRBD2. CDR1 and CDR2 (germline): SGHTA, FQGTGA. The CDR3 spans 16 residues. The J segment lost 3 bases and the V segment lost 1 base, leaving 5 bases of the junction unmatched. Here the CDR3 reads CASSLNAGGYTGELFF. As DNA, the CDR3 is TGTGCCAGCAGCTTAAACGCCGGGGGGTACACCGGGGAGCTGTTTTTT.

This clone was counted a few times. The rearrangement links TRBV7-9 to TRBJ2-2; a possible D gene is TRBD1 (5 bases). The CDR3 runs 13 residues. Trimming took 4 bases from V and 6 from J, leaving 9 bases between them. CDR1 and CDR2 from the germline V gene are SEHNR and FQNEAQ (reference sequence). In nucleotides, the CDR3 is TGTGCCAGCAGCTCCCAGGGCTCCGGGGAGCTGTTTTTT. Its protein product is CASSSQGSGELFF. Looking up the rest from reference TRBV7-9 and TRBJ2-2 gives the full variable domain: DTGVSQNPRHKITKRGQNVTFRCDPISEHNRLYWYRQTLGQGPEFLTYFQNEAQLEKSRLLSDRFSAERPKGSFSTLEIQRTEQGDSAMYLCASSSQGSGELFFGEGSRLTVL.

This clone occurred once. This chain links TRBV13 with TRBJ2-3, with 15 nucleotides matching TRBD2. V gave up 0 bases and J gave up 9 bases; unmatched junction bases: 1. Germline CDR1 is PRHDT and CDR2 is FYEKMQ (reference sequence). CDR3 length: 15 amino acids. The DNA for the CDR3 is TGTGCCAGCAGCTTAGGAGGGACTAGCGGGGGGACGCAGTATTTT. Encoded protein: CASSLGGTSGGTQYF.

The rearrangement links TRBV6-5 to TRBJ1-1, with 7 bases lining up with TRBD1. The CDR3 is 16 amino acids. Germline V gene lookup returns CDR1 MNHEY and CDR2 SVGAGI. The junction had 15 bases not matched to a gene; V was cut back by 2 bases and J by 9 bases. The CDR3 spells CASSYPQGEANAKAFF. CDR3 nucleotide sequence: TGTGCCAGCAGTTACCCCCAGGGGGAGGCCAACGCAAAAGCTTTCTTT.

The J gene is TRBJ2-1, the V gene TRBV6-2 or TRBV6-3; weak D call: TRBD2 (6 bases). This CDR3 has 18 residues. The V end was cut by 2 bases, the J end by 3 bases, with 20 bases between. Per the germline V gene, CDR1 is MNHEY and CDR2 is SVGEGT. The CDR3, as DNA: TGTGCCAGCAGTTACGCGGCTCCTCGGGGGTCGAACTACAATGAGCAGTTCTTC. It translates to CASSYAAPRGSNYNEQFF.

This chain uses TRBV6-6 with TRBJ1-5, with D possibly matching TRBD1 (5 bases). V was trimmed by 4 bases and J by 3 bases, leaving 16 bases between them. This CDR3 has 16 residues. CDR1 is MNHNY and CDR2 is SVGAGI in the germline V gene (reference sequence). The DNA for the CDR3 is TGTGCCAGCAGTTCCCACCGGGAGGGGTACAATCAGCCCCAGCATTTT. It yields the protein CASSSHREGYNQPQHF.

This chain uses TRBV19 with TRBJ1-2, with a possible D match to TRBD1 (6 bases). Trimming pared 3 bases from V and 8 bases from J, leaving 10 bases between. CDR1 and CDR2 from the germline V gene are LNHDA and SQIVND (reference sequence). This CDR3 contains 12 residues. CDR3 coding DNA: TGTGCCAGTAGTATCAGGGGCCACGGCTACACCTTC. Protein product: CASSIRGHGYTF.

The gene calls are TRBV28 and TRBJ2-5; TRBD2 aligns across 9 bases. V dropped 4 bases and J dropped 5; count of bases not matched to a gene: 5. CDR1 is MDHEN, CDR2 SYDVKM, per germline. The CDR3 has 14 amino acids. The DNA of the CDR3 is TGTGCCAGCAGTTCCTCTACTAGCGGGGAGACCCAGTACTTC. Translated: CASSSSTSGETQYF.

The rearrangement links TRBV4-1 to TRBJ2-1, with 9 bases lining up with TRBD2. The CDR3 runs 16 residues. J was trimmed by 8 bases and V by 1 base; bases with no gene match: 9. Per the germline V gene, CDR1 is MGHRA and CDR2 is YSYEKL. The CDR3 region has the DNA TGCGCCAGCAGCCAAGGCGCTAGCGGGGCCGCCGATGAGCAGTTCTTC. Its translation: CASSQGASGAADEQFF.

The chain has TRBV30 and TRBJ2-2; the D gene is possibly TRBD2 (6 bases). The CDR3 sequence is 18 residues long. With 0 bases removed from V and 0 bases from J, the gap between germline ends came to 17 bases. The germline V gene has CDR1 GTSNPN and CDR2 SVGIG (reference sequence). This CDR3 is CAWSVHAGRVANTGELFF. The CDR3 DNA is TGTGCCTGGAGTGTACATGCGGGAAGGGTCGCGAACACCGGGGAGCTGTTTTTT.

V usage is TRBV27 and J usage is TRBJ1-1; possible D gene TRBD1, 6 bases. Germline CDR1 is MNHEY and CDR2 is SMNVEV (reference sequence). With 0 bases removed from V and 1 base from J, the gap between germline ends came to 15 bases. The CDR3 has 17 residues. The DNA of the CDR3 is TGTGCCAGCAGTTTATCCCCCCGGGGGGCGGCGAACACTGAAGCTTTCTTT. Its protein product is CASSLSPRGAANTEAFF.

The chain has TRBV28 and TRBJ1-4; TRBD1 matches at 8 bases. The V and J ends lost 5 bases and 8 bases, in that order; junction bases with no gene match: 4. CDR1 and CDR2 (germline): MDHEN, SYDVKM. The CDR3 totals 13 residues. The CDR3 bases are TGTGCCAGCAGTGCGACAGGGGAAGAAAAACTGTTTTTT. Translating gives CASSATGEEKLFF.

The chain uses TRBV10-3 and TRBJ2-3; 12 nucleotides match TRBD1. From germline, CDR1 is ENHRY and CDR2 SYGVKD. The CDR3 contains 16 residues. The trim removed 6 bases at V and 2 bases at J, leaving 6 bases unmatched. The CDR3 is CAIREGGQGATDTQYF. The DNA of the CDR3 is TGTGCCATCAGGGAGGGGGGACAGGGGGCCACAGATACGCAGTATTTT.

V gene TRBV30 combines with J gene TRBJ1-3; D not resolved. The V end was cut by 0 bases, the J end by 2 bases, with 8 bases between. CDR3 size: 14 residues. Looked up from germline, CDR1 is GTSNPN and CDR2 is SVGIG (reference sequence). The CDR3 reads CAWSVHVAGNTIYF. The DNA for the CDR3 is TGTGCCTGGAGTGTACATGTGGCTGGAAACACCATATATTTT.

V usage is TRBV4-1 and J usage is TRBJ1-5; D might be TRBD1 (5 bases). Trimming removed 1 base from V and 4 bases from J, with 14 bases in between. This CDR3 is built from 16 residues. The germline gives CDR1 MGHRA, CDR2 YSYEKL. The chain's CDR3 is CASSQGEQGGNQPQHF. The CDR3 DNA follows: TGCGCCAGCAGCCAAGGGGAGCAGGGAGGAAATCAGCCCCAGCATTTT.

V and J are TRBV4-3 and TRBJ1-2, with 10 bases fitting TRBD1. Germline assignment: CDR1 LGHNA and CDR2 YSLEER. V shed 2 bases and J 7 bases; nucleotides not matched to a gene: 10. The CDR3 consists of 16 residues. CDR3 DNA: TGCGCCAGCAGCCAAATTGGCCGGGACAGGGGAGGTGGCTACACCTTC. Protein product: CASSQIGRDRGGGYTF.

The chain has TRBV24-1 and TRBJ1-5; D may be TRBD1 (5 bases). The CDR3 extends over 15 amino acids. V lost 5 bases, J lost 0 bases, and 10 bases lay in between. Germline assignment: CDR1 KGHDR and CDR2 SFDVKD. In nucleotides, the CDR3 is TGTGCCACCAGTGGCCCGGGACTTAGCAATCAGCCCCAGCATTTT. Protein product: CATSGPGLSNQPQHF.

The CDR3 DNA follows: TGTGCCAGCAGCCCAGGGACAGGGAAACAGCCCCAGCATTTT. Translating gives CASSPGTGKQPQHF. The chain recombines TRBV7-2 with TRBJ1-5; TRBD1 matches at 9 bases. The CDR3 contains 14 residues. V dropped 5 bases and J dropped 7; count of bases not matched to a gene: 6. Germline CDR1 SGHTA, CDR2 FQGNSA.

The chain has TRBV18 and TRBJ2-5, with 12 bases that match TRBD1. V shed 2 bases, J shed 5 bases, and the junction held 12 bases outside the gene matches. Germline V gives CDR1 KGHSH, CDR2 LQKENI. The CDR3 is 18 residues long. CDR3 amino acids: CASSPITSGTGGFETQYF. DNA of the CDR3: TGTGCCAGCTCACCAATTACTAGCGGGACAGGGGGCTTCGAGACCCAGTACTTC. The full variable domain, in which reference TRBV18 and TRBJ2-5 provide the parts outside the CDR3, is NAGVMQNPRHLVRRRGQEARLRCSPMKGHSHVYWYRQLPEEGLKFMVYLQKENIIDESGMPKERFSAEFPKEGPSILRIQQVVRGDSAAYFCASSPITSGTGGFETQYFGPGTRLLVL.

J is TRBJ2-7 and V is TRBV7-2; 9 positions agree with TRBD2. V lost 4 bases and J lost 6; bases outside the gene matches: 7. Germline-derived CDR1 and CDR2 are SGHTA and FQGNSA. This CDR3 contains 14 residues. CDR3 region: CASSYSGGRLEQYF. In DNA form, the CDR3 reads TGTGCCAGCAGCTATAGCGGGGGTCGACTCGAGCAGTACTTC. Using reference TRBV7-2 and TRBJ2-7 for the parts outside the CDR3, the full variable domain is GAGVSQSPSNKVTEKGKDVELRCDPISGHTALYWYRQSLGQGLEFLIYFQGNSAPDKSGLPSDRFSAERTGGSVSTLTIQRTQQEDSAVYLCASSYSGGRLEQYFGPGTRLTVT.

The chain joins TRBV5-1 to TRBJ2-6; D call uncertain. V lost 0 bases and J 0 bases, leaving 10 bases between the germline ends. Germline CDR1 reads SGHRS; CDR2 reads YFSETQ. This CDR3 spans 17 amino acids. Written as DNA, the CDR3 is TGCGCCAGCAGCTTGGGGCTTCTGGTCTCTGGGGCCAACGTCCTGACTTTC. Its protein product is CASSLGLLVSGANVLTF.

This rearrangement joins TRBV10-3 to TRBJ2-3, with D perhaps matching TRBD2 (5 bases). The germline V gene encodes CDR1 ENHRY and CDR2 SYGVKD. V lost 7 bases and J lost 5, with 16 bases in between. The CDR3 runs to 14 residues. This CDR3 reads CAINPREGGDTQYF. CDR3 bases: TGTGCCATCAATCCTCGCGAGGGCGGAGATACGCAGTATTTT.

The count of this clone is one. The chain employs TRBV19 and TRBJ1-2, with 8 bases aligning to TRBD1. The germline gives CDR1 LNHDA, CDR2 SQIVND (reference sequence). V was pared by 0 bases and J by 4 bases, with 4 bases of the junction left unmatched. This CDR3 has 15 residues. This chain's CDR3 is CASSIDPGQVYGYTF. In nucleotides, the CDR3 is TGTGCCAGTAGTATAGACCCGGGACAGGTCTATGGCTACACCTTC.

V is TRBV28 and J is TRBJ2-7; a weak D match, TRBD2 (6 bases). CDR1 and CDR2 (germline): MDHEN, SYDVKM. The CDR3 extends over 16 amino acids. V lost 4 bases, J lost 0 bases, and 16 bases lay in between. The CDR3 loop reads CASSSPGLRSSYEQYF. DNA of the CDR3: TGTGCCAGCAGTTCGCCGGGACTTAGGAGCTCCTACGAGCAGTACTTC.